The source of this TCR beta chain is a study of neurological immune-mediated disorders. Germline V gene lookup returns CDR1 MGHDK and CDR2 SYGVNS. V lost 0 bases to trimming and J lost 8 bases, with 13 bases between them. There are 14 residues in the CDR3. The method for making cDNA was 5'RACE, and it used 10-nucleotide random UMIs. TCRdb redid the calling of the 5' RACE reads with MiXCR, one entry per CDR3 protein. The table includes approximately 41,000 distinct CDR3 sequences, roughly 14% detected once. This clonotype was detected many times. This chain links TRBV25-1 with TRBJ1-2; tentative D call: TRBD1 (6 bases). The sequencing input was CD4+ T cells from blood. The receptor comes from a woman aged 55-70 years with HTLV-1-associated myelopathy (HAM/TSP). The CDR3 here is CASSEYVGAGGYTF. In DNA form, the CDR3 reads TGTGCCAGCAGTGAATATGTGGGGGCCGGGGGCTACACCTTC.